The 22 T cell receptor beta chains below all came from one sample that was sequenced in a study of beta chain features in type 1 diabetes. Isolated RNA was reverse transcribed in full, so expressed TCRB transcripts were sequenced. Assay used: immunoSEQ multiplex PCR; TCRdb lists only in-frame clones, some missing. The table lists 250,000 or so clones, roughly 70% of them singletons. Sequencing was performed on naive CD4+ T cells from blood. The origin of the receptors is a young man in good health.

The genes are TRBV18 and TRBJ2-7, with D maybe TRBD1 (6 bases). The CDR3 is 15 amino acids. Germline values: CDR1 KGHSH, CDR2 LQKENI. The ends were cut back, 2 bases at V and 0 bases at J, with 11 bases in the middle. This CDR3 reads CASSPGAGASYEQYF. The CDR3 DNA reads TGTGCCAGCTCACCAGGGGCAGGGGCCTCCTACGAGCAGTACTTC. Combining the CDR3 with reference TRBV18 and TRBJ2-7 gives the whole variable domain NAGVMQNPRHLVRRRGQEARLRCSPMKGHSHVYWYRQLPEEGLKFMVYLQKENIIDESGMPKERFSAEFPKEGPSILRIQQVVRGDSAAYFCASSPGAGASYEQYFGPGTRLTVT.

This chain connects TRBV29-1 to TRBJ2-5, with TRBD1 matching 9 bases. With V trimmed by 4 bases and J by 5 bases, 11 bases remained unmatched. CDR3 length equals 15 residues. From germline, CDR1 is SQVTM and CDR2 ANQGSEA. CDR3 in amino acids: CSVGMTGGKMETQYF. DNA for the CDR3: TGCAGCGTTGGAATGACAGGGGGGAAAATGGAGACCCAGTACTTC.

For this clone: The same CDR3 arises from other DNA sequences in this sample as well. This chain connects TRBV29-1 to TRBJ2-7, with TRBD1 as a possible D gene (6 bases). CDR1 and CDR2 (germline): SQVTM, ANQGSEA. V was pared by 5 bases and J by 2 bases, with 7 bases between. There are 11 residues in the CDR3. The DNA of the CDR3 is TGCAGCGTTCAGGGGACCTACGAGCAGTACTTC. It specifies CSVQGTYEQYF.

V and J are TRBV25-1 and TRBJ2-3; 10 bases map to TRBD2. V lost 2 bases, J lost 1 base, and 3 bases stayed unmatched. The CDR3 has 16 amino acids. From germline, CDR1 is MGHDK and CDR2 SYGVNS. The CDR3 sequence is CASSELSGGGTDTQYF. Written as DNA, the CDR3 is TGTGCCAGCAGTGAACTCAGCGGGGGGGGCACAGATACGCAGTATTTT.

The rearrangement uses TRBV15 and TRBJ2-5; possibly TRBD1 for D (5 bases). V lost 3 bases and J lost 8, with 10 bases in between. Germline values: CDR1 LNHNV, CDR2 YYDKDF (reference sequence). The CDR3 totals 12 residues. CDR3 in DNA: TGTGCCACCAGCAGGGACCAGGGAACCCAGTACTTC. Encoded protein: CATSRDQGTQYF.

V is TRBV28 and J is TRBJ2-3, with D maybe TRBD1 (6 bases). Germline CDR1 and CDR2: MDHEN and SYDVKM. This CDR3 has 15 residues. Trimming cost V 3 bases and J 2 bases, with 12 bases left between them. The chain's CDR3 is CASSLGRDITDTQYF. The CDR3 nucleotides read TGTGCCAGCAGTTTGGGAAGGGACATCACAGATACGCAGTATTTT. Full variable domain (missing parts from reference TRBV28 and TRBJ2-3): DVKVTQSSRYLVKRTGEKVFLECVQDMDHENMFWYRQDPGLGLRLIYFSYDVKMKEKGDIPEGYSVSREKKERFSLILESASTNQTSMYLCASSLGRDITDTQYFGPGTRLTVL.

The chain carries TRBV4-2 and TRBJ2-1; 7 bases map to TRBD1. This CDR3 is 13 amino acids long. Germline-derived CDR1 and CDR2 are LGHNA and YNFKEQ. The trim removed 3 bases at V and 7 bases at J, leaving 3 bases unmatched. The CDR3 here is CASSQETGNEQFF. CDR3 in DNA: TGTGCCAGCAGCCAGGAGACAGGGAATGAGCAGTTCTTC.

The chain combines TRBV2 with TRBJ2-1; no definite D call. V lost 7 bases and J 10 bases, leaving 11 bases between the germline ends. The CDR3 is 11 residues long. The germline CDR1 and CDR2 sequences are SNHLY and FYNNEI. The CDR3 DNA sequence: TGTGCCAGCACCCAACTCGGAGAGCAGTTCTTC. As protein: CASTQLGEQFF.

This clone was detected a few times. J is TRBJ2-1 and V is TRBV28; D may be TRBD2 (6 bases). The CDR3 is 15 residues long. Trimming stripped 2 bases from V and 2 bases from J, with 10 bases between. Germline lookup yields CDR1 MDHEN and CDR2 SYDVKM. CDR3 sequence (DNA): TGTGCCAGCAGTTTAGGAGGGAGACCCTACAATGAGCAGTTCTTC. Translating gives CASSLGGRPYNEQFF.

This rearrangement joins TRBV29-1 to TRBJ2-3, with 8 bases aligning to TRBD2. The V and J ends lost 4 bases and 6 bases, in that order; junction bases with no gene match: 9. CDR3 length: 14 amino acids. In germline, CDR1 is SQVTM, CDR2 ANQGSEA. The CDR3 DNA reads as TGCAGCGTTGTGGTCGGGGGGGCCTGGGATACGCAGTATTTT. Its protein is CSVVVGGAWDTQYF.

V usage is TRBV5-6 and J usage is TRBJ2-1; D not resolved. There are 14 residues in the CDR3. Germline V gene data show CDR1 as SGHDT and CDR2 as YYEEEE. Trimming left V 4 bases short and J 4 bases short, with 12 bases between. The CDR3 bases are TGTGCCAGCAGCCCCCCCCAGCCTTACAATGAGCAGTTCTTC. It encodes CASSPPQPYNEQFF.

V gene TRBV7-2 combines with J gene TRBJ2-2; no clear D gene. CDR3 length: 12 amino acids. V lost 5 bases, J lost 6 bases, and 7 bases lay in between. Germline V gene lookup returns CDR1 SGHTA and CDR2 FQGNSA. As DNA, the CDR3 is TGTGCCAGCAGCCAGACGGCCGGGGAGCTGTTTTTT. Its translation is CASSQTAGELFF.

This rearrangement joins TRBV6-5 to TRBJ1-1; tentatively, D is TRBD1 (6 bases). The CDR3 covers 13 residues. Trimming cost V 4 bases and J 5 bases, with 11 bases left between them. Germline-derived CDR1 and CDR2 are MNHEY and SVGAGI. Written as DNA, the CDR3 is TGTGCCAGCAGTTCCACAGGGAAGACTGAAGCTTTCTTT. Its translation: CASSSTGKTEAFF.

This chain links TRBV7-2 with TRBJ2-1; 7 nucleotides line up with TRBD1. After removal of 5 bases from V and 7 bases from J, the junction contained 14 bases not matched to a gene. Germline V gives CDR1 SGHTA, CDR2 FQGNSA. This CDR3 is built from 16 residues. In DNA form, the CDR3 reads TGTGCCAGCAGCGTACGACAGGGTTCGCGTCTTAATGAGCAGTTCTTC. It yields the protein CASSVRQGSRLNEQFF.

The chain uses TRBV30 and TRBJ2-2; no clear D gene. The CDR3 extends over 14 amino acids. Germline V gene data show CDR1 as GTSNPN and CDR2 as SVGIG (reference sequence). V lost 3 bases and J 4 bases, leaving 12 bases between the germline ends. CDR3 loop: CAWRNLPSTGELFF. The CDR3 bases are TGTGCCTGGAGGAACCTCCCCAGCACCGGGGAGCTGTTTTTT.

This chain connects TRBV15 to TRBJ1-5; perhaps TRBD1 as D (5 bases). Between the trimmed V and J ends, which lost 1 base and 5 bases, there was a span of 12 bases. Germline values: CDR1 LNHNV, CDR2 YYDKDF (reference sequence). The CDR3 runs to 15 residues. CDR3 in DNA: TGTGCCACCAGCAGAGCGACACGGGGGGATCAGCCCCAGCATTTT. Amino acids: CATSRATRGDQPQHF.

V is TRBV29-1 and J is TRBJ2-1; a weak D match, TRBD2 (6 bases). Germline-derived CDR1 and CDR2 are SQVTM and ANQGSEA. The CDR3 totals 16 residues. The V gene lost 6 bases and the J gene lost 0 bases, with 18 bases spanning the gap. The CDR3 coding sequence is TGCAGCGTCCTGAGGTCTAGCGAGCGCTCCTACAATGAGCAGTTCTTC. It is translated as CSVLRSSERSYNEQFF.

The CDR3 DNA is TGCGCCAGCAGTCAATATTTGGGAAGGTCCACTGAGCAGTTCTTC. Amino acids: CASSQYLGRSTEQFF. This chain joins TRBV23-1 and TRBJ2-1; D remains ambiguous. TRBV23-1 counts as an open reading frame of uncertain function. CDR3 length: 15 amino acids. V lost 1 base, J lost 9 bases, and 16 bases lay in between.

The rearrangement uses TRBV30 and TRBJ1-1; no reliable D call. This CDR3 is 12 amino acids long. V was cut by 2 bases and J by 1 base, with 5 bases left in between. In germline, CDR1 is GTSNPN, CDR2 SVGIG (reference sequence). The DNA for the CDR3 is TGTGCCTGGAGTCACGGGAACACTGAAGCTTTCTTT. Translated: CAWSHGNTEAFF.

The chain recombines TRBV15 with TRBJ2-3; 10 bases match TRBD2. J gave up 6 bases and V 0 bases, and 6 bases lay outside the gene matches. Germline-derived CDR1 and CDR2 are LNHNV and YYDKDF (reference sequence). The CDR3 consists of 16 residues. Here the CDR3 DNA reads TGTGCCACCAGCAGAGATGAAGCGGGGGGGCTGGATACGCAGTATTTT. The encoded protein is CATSRDEAGGLDTQYF.

This chain uses TRBV29-1 with TRBJ2-1; 12 bases fit TRBD2. Germline loops: CDR1 SQVTM, CDR2 ANQGSEA. The CDR3 loop spans 14 amino acids. V lost 4 bases and J lost 5; bases outside the gene matches: 3. The CDR3 spells CSVALAGGNNEQFF. The DNA of the CDR3 is TGCAGCGTTGCACTAGCGGGAGGTAACAATGAGCAGTTCTTC.

The chain links TRBV30 to TRBJ1-2; D gene uncertain. The CDR3 totals 11 residues. Germline V gene lookup returns CDR1 GTSNPN and CDR2 SVGIG (reference sequence). V was shortened by 5 bases and J by 8 bases, with 12 bases between the two germline ends. The CDR3 is CAWRRAGGYTF. CDR3 in DNA: TGTGCCTGGCGAAGGGCTGGCGGCTACACCTTC.